The rows below give T cell receptor beta chains drawn from one sample of a study of T cell responses to AZD1222 COVID-19 vaccine. The assay was immunoSEQ multiplex PCR, and TCRdb's table has in-frame clones only and misses some. The data show some 130,000 clones, with 88% seen just once and about 19% held by the top ten. The source was peripheral blood, collected on day 0 of MenACWY control vaccination. The source of these receptors is an adult in good health. Both conserved end residues are part of each CDR3. The order of the fields is J gene, D gene, V gene, clone size, CDR3 length, CDR3 protein, CDR3 DNA. The D gene is left open where the match is weak. Not every row has a clone size; where given, it reads once, few, many or a size class.

J: TRBJ2-1
D: -
V: TRBV11-2
size: once
length: 12
CDR3: CASTGLRNEQFF
DNA: TGTGCCAGCACGGGGTTGAGAAATGAGCAGTTCTTC

J: TRBJ2-1
D: -
V: TRBV9
size: -
length: 16
CDR3: CASSVAQGGPNNEQFF
DNA: TGTGCCAGCAGCGTAGCCCAGGGGGGACCTAACAATGAGCAGTTCTTC

J: TRBJ2-1
D: -
V: TRBV6-2/TRBV6-3
size: -
length: 14
CDR3: CASSYRDVDSRQFF
DNA: TGTGCCAGCAGTTACCGCGACGTGGACTCTCGGCAGTTCTTC

J: TRBJ2-1
D: TRBD2
V: TRBV11-2
size: -
length: 19
CDR3: CASSRIPTSGSLAGNEQFF
DNA: TGTGCCAGCAGCCGGATCCCGACTAGCGGGAGTTTAGCGGGGAATGAGCAGTTCTTC

J: TRBJ1-5
D: -
V: TRBV19
size: -
length: 13
CDR3: CASSIYRDSPQHF
DNA: TGTGCCAGTAGTATATATCGGGACTCGCCCCAGCATTTT

J: TRBJ2-5
D: -
V: TRBV5-1
size: -
length: 13
CDR3: CASSSNLGETQYF
DNA: TGCGCCAGCAGCTCGAACTTAGGGGAGACCCAGTACTTC

J: TRBJ1-2
D: TRBD1
V: TRBV11-2
size: -
length: 14
CDR3: CASSLSQGAGGYTF
DNA: TGTGCCAGCAGCTTATCTCAGGGGGCCGGTGGCTACACCTTC

J: TRBJ1-5
D: TRBD1
V: TRBV6-5
size: -
length: 14
CDR3: CASSRQGASQPQHF
DNA: TGTGCCAGCAGTCGACAGGGGGCGAGTCAGCCCCAGCATTTT

J: TRBJ2-7
D: -
V: TRBV27
size: -
length: 13
CDR3: CASRPTTEGEQYF
DNA: TGTGCCAGCAGACCGACCACTGAGGGCGAGCAGTACTTC

J: TRBJ2-7
D: -
V: TRBV5-1
size: -
length: 14
CDR3: CASSGGDGRYEQYF
DNA: TGCGCCAGCAGCGGTGGGGACGGACGCTACGAGCAGTACTTC

J: TRBJ2-6
D: -
V: TRBV27
size: -
length: 13
CDR3: CASSLAGANVLTF
DNA: TGTGCCAGCAGTTTAGCTGGGGCCAACGTCCTGACTTTC

J: TRBJ1-2
D: -
V: TRBV15
size: -
length: 17
CDR3: CATSRDVASTVNYGYTF
DNA: TGTGCCACCAGCAGAGATGTCGCTTCAACTGTAAACTATGGCTACACCTTC

J: TRBJ1-6
D: -
V: TRBV2
size: -
length: 12
CDR3: CASSRQNSPLHF
DNA: TGTGCCAGCTCAAGACAGAATTCACCCCTCCACTTT

J: TRBJ2-7
D: -
V: TRBV15
size: -
length: 18
CDR3: CATSRESAIADLSYEQYF
DNA: TGTGCCACCAGCAGAGAATCGGCGATAGCGGACCTCTCCTACGAGCAGTACTTC

J: TRBJ2-5
D: -
V: TRBV12-5
size: -
length: 13
CDR3: CASGLWGAETQYF
DNA: TGTGCTAGTGGTTTGTGGGGGGCGGAGACCCAGTACTTC

J: TRBJ1-2
D: -
V: TRBV7-9
size: once
length: 13
CDR3: CASSLGGGYGYTF
DNA: TGTGCCAGCAGCTTAGGTGGGGGTTATGGCTACACCTTC

J: TRBJ2-7
D: -
V: TRBV10-2
size: once
length: 13
CDR3: CASSFGTVHEQYF
DNA: TGCGCCAGCAGTTTTGGGACGGTCCACGAGCAGTACTTC

J: TRBJ1-1
D: -
V: TRBV19
size: once
length: 13
CDR3: CASSMGRGTEAFF
DNA: TGTGCCAGTAGTATGGGCAGGGGTACTGAAGCTTTCTTT

J: TRBJ2-2
D: -
V: TRBV9
size: -
length: 13
CDR3: CASSARHTGELFF
DNA: TGTGCCAGCAGCGCCCGACACACCGGGGAGCTGTTTTTT

J: TRBJ1-2
D: TRBD1
V: TRBV6-5
size: -
length: 14
CDR3: CASRDRRGPGGYTF
DNA: TGTGCCAGCAGGGACCGCAGGGGGCCGGGTGGCTACACCTTC

J: TRBJ2-7
D: -
V: TRBV7-3
size: -
length: 16
CDR3: CASSSLPGTPIGEQYF
DNA: TGTGCCAGCAGCTCCCTCCCCGGGACACCTATAGGAGAGCAGTACTTC

J: TRBJ2-1
D: TRBD2
V: TRBV5-8
size: -
length: 15
CDR3: CASSLSGIYYNEQFF
DNA: TGTGCCAGCAGCCTGAGCGGGATCTATTACAATGAGCAGTTCTTC

J: TRBJ2-7
D: TRBD1
V: TRBV23-1
size: -
length: 14
CDR3: CASTRTGNGYEQYF
DNA: TGCGCCAGCACCCGGACAGGGAACGGCTACGAGCAGTACTTC

J: TRBJ2-7
D: TRBD1
V: TRBV24-1
size: -
length: 14
CDR3: CATSDLTGGNEQYF
DNA: TGTGCCACCAGTGATTTGACAGGGGGCAACGAGCAGTACTTC

J: TRBJ1-5
D: -
V: TRBV10-1
size: -
length: 14
CDR3: CASSFGPPNQPQHF
DNA: TGCGCCAGCAGCTTCGGGCCACCCAATCAGCCCCAGCATTTT

J: TRBJ2-2
D: TRBD2
V: TRBV24-1
size: -
length: 15
CDR3: CATRDTGLGTGELFF
DNA: TGTGCCACCAGGGATACGGGACTAGGGACCGGGGAGCTGTTTTTT

J: TRBJ1-1
D: -
V: TRBV21-1
size: -
length: 17
CDR3: CASSKEGAAAQNTEAFF
DNA: TGTGCCAGCAGCAAAGAAGGAGCAGCCGCCCAGAACACTGAAGCTTTCTTT

J: TRBJ1-5
D: -
V: TRBV4-1
size: -
length: 16
CDR3: CASSPVRGGRDQPQHF
DNA: TGCGCCAGCAGCCCGGTTAGGGGAGGGCGGGATCAGCCCCAGCATTTT

J: TRBJ2-4
D: TRBD2
V: TRBV7-6
size: -
length: 15
CDR3: CASSLAGAGGNIQYF
DNA: TGTGCCAGCAGCTTAGCGGGGGCGGGAGGAAACATTCAGTACTTC

J: TRBJ2-5
D: -
V: TRBV9
size: -
length: 13
CDR3: CASSAELSDAQYF
DNA: TGTGCCAGCAGCGCAGAGCTATCAGACGCCCAGTACTTC

J: TRBJ2-7
D: -
V: TRBV28
size: -
length: 13
CDR3: CASREGGPYEQYF
DNA: TGTGCCAGCAGGGAAGGGGGGCCCTACGAGCAGTACTTC

J: TRBJ1-6
D: TRBD1
V: TRBV7-2
size: -
length: 14
CDR3: CASSPDRVNSPLHF
DNA: TGTGCCAGCAGCCCGGACAGGGTTAATTCACCCCTCCACTTT

J: TRBJ2-3
D: -
V: TRBV18
size: -
length: 14
CDR3: CASSTLKGTDTQYF
DNA: TGTGCCAGCTCAACCCTTAAGGGCACAGATACGCAGTATTTT

J: TRBJ1-2
D: -
V: TRBV15
size: -
length: 15
CDR3: CATSRARVGTMGYTF
DNA: TGTGCCACCAGCAGAGCCCGGGTTGGTACTATGGGCTACACCTTC

J: TRBJ1-6
D: -
V: TRBV30
size: -
length: 13
CDR3: CAWRDDSRDALHF
DNA: TGTGCCTGGAGGGATGACAGCCGTGACGCCCTCCACTTT

J: TRBJ2-3
D: TRBD2
V: TRBV9
size: -
length: 18
CDR3: CASSFSLYSGTSTDTQYF
DNA: TGTGCCAGCAGCTTCAGCTTATATAGCGGGACTAGCACAGATACGCAGTATTTT

J: TRBJ2-3
D: TRBD2
V: TRBV7-6
size: -
length: 15
CDR3: CASSLGTSGMDTQYF
DNA: TGTGCCAGCAGCTTAGGGACTAGCGGGATGGATACGCAGTATTTT

J: TRBJ1-1
D: TRBD1
V: TRBV6-5
size: -
length: 14
CDR3: CASTRDRGLTEAFF
DNA: TGTGCCAGCACCCGGGACAGGGGGCTCACTGAAGCTTTCTTT

J: TRBJ2-7
D: -
V: TRBV5-1
size: few
length: 15
CDR3: CASATGLADNYEQYF
DNA: TGCGCCAGCGCTACAGGGCTAGCGGACAACTACGAGCAGTACTTC

J: TRBJ2-3
D: TRBD2
V: TRBV28
size: -
length: 18
CDR3: CASSYPGLAGGGEDTQYF
DNA: TGTGCCAGCAGTTACCCCGGACTAGCGGGAGGGGGGGAGGATACGCAGTATTTT

J: TRBJ2-7
D: -
V: TRBV29-1
size: -
length: 17
CDR3: CSVEGRDPLGVDYEQYF
DNA: TGCAGCGTTGAGGGCAGGGACCCGCTTGGGGTTGACTACGAGCAGTACTTC

J: TRBJ1-1
D: -
V: TRBV7-6
size: once
length: 12
CDR3: CASSPQLGKAFF
DNA: TGTGCCAGCAGCCCCCAACTAGGGAAGGCTTTCTTT

J: TRBJ2-3
D: -
V: TRBV15
size: -
length: 13
CDR3: CATKRGLPDTQYF
DNA: TGTGCCACCAAGAGGGGATTACCAGATACGCAGTATTTT

J: TRBJ1-5
D: -
V: TRBV2
size: -
length: 15
CDR3: CAIQDIGDPDQPQHF
DNA: TGTGCCATCCAGGATATTGGGGACCCCGATCAGCCCCAGCATTTT

J: TRBJ2-5
D: TRBD2
V: TRBV7-6
size: -
length: 16
CDR3: CASSLSAGAHPETQYF
DNA: TGTGCCAGCAGCTTATCGGCGGGAGCTCACCCAGAGACCCAGTACTTC

J: TRBJ2-7
D: -
V: TRBV28
size: -
length: 15
CDR3: CASSPRGRGSYEQYF
DNA: TGTGCCAGCAGTCCTCGCGGCAGGGGTTCCTACGAGCAGTACTTC

J: TRBJ2-5
D: TRBD1
V: TRBV7-9
size: -
length: 17
CDR3: CASSLAARTGIQETQYF
DNA: TGTGCCAGCAGCTTAGCGGCAAGGACAGGGATACAAGAGACCCAGTACTTC

J: TRBJ2-1
D: TRBD2
V: TRBV27
size: -
length: 17
CDR3: CASSLSFWGLNRNEQFF
DNA: TGTGCCAGCAGTTTGTCCTTCTGGGGACTAAACCGAAATGAGCAGTTCTTC

J: TRBJ2-7
D: -
V: TRBV18
size: -
length: 18
CDR3: CASSPLVASGQNSYEQYF
DNA: TGTGCCAGCTCACCACTTGTCGCATCTGGACAGAACTCCTACGAGCAGTACTTC

J: TRBJ2-3
D: TRBD2
V: TRBV24-1
size: -
length: 16
CDR3: CATSDFKREGTDTQYF
DNA: TGTGCCACCAGTGATTTTAAGCGGGAGGGCACAGATACGCAGTATTTT

J: TRBJ1-5
D: -
V: TRBV19
size: -
length: 12
CDR3: CASSRQEQPQHF
DNA: TGTGCCAGTAGTAGACAGGAACAGCCCCAGCATTTT

J: TRBJ2-3
D: -
V: TRBV6-5
size: -
length: 16
CDR3: CASSYSRDFGTDTQYF
DNA: TGTGCCAGCAGTTACTCGAGGGACTTCGGCACAGATACGCAGTATTTT

J: TRBJ2-5
D: -
V: TRBV18
size: -
length: 14
CDR3: CASSRVPRGETQYF
DNA: TGTGCCAGCTCACGGGTCCCCCGAGGAGAGACCCAGTACTTC